One TCR beta chain is described in this entry. Germline V lookup: CDR1 LNHDA, CDR2 SQIVND (reference sequence). This CDR3 contains 12 residues. V lost 3 bases and J 4 bases, leaving 4 bases between the germline ends. This record belongs to a study of blood T cell repertoires in COVID-19. Study information: T cells, B-cell-depleted T cells, or PBMCs supplied cDNA or gDNA.

Per the authors' pipeline: Cell counts per sample came from amplifying reference gene primers. Produced via immunoSEQ multiplex PCR; TCRdb's table is partial and in-frame only. Clone size and V and J calls were adopted from that table, with D and trimming inferred from the DNA. The table records fewer than 450,000 clones, about nine tenths of them present only once. The sample consisted of peripheral blood. The rearrangement uses TRBV19 and TRBJ1-3, with unresolved D. The clonotype was recovered from a woman in her sixties or seventies with COVID-19, enrolled during active disease. Here the CDR3 DNA reads TGTGCCAGTAGTATCTTGGGAAACACCATATATTTT. Protein sequence: CASSILGNTIYF.